This is a list of T cell receptor beta chains from one sample in a study of shared clonotypes between healthy human individuals. TCRdb keeps only in-frame clones here, not all; method: immunoSEQ multiplex PCR. Of some 2,000,000 clones in the sample, nearly 97% were seen once. The sequenced sample was naive CD4+ T cells sorted from blood. The origin of the receptors is a man aged 18 to 29 in good health. Each CDR3 is given without its conserved first and last residue. Fields, in order: J gene, V gene, CDR3 protein.

J: TRBJ2-7
V: TRBV19
CDR3: ASNIWPGVGEQY

J: TRBJ2-2
V: TRBV5-4
CDR3: ASSLETGALGELF

J: TRBJ1-6
V: TRBV5-1
CDR3: ASSPGQGDSPLH

J: TRBJ1-6
V: TRBV6-1
CDR3: ASSEFEGSPLH

J: TRBJ1-4
V: TRBV5-8
CDR3: ASSLEGTGYANEKLF

J: TRBJ2-7
V: TRBV10-3
CDR3: AIRDNSYEQY

J: TRBJ2-5
V: TRBV25-1
CDR3: ASSGDRGQETQY

J: TRBJ1-2
V: TRBV28
CDR3: ATGVHYGYT

J: TRBJ1-3
V: TRBV21-1
CDR3: ASSKGQAVSGNTIY

J: TRBJ2-7
V: TRBV14
CDR3: ASSQDLYEQY

J: TRBJ1-6
V: TRBV19
CDR3: ASRIGTGDNSPLH

J: TRBJ2-7
V: TRBV10-3
CDR3: AISESGGSSIYEQY

J: TRBJ1-3
V: TRBV2
CDR3: ASSSSGVIAGNTIY

J: TRBJ1-5
V: TRBV18
CDR3: ASSQQGTGTYQPQH

J: TRBJ2-1
V: TRBV11-2
CDR3: ASSLSSGSEQF

J: TRBJ2-1
V: TRBV19
CDR3: ASSIDRTGNYNEQF

J: TRBJ1-6
V: TRBV6-5
CDR3: ASSHGGTYNSPLH